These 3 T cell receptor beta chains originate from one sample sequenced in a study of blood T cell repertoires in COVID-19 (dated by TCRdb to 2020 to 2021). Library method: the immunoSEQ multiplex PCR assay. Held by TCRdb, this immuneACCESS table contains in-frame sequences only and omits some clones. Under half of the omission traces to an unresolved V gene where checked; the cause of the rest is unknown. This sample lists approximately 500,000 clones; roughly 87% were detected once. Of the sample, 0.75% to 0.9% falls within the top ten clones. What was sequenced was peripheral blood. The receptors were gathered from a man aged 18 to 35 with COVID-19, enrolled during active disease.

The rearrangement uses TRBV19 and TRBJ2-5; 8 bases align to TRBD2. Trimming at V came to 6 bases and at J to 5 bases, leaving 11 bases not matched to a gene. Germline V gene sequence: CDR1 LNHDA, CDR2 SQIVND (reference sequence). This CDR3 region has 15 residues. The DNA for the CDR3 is TGTGCCAGTAGCCGAAGCGGGAGCACGTTTGAGACCCAGTACTTC. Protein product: CASSRSGSTFETQYF.

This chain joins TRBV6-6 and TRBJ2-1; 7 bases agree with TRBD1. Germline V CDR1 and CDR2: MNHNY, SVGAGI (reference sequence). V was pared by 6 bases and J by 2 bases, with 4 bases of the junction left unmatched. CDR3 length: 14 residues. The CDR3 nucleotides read TGTGCCAGCAGCCCCACAGGGGCCTACAATGAGCAGTTCTTC. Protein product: CASSPTGAYNEQFF.

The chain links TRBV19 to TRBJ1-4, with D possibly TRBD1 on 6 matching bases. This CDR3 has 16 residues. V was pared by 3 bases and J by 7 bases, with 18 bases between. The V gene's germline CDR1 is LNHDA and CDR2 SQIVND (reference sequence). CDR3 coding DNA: TGTGCCAGTAGTATCGAAGCGGGACATCGTCCTGAAAAACTGTTTTTT. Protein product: CASSIEAGHRPEKLFF.